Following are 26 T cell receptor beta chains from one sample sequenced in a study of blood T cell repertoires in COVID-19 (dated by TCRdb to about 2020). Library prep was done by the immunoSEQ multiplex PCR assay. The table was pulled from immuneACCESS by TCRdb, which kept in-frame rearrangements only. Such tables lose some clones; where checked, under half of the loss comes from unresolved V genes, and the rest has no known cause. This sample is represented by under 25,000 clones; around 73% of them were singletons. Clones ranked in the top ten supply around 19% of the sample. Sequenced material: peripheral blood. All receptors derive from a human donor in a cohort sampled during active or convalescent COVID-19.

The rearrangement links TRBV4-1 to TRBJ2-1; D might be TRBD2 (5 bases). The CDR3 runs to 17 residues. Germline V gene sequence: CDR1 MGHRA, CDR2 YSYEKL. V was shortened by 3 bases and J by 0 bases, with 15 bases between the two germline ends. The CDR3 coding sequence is TGCGCCAGCAGCCAGGGGATGCTTGCGGGCTCCTACAATGAGCAGTTCTTC. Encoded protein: CASSQGMLAGSYNEQFF.

DNA of the CDR3: TGTGCCAGCAGTTACTCACAGGGGGGACGGAATCAGCCCCAGCATTTT. Its protein product is CASSYSQGGRNQPQHF. The V call is TRBV6-5, the J call TRBJ1-5; 8 positions agree with TRBD1. The CDR3 is 16 residues long. The ends lost 0 bases at V and 4 bases at J; junction bases unmatched: 5. Looked up from germline, CDR1 is MNHEY and CDR2 is SVGAGI.

The CDR3 coding sequence is TGTGCCATCAGCCCTAATACCCAGGGACTGGAAGCTTTCTTT. It encodes CAISPNTQGLEAFF. The chain carries TRBV10-3 and TRBJ1-1, with D possibly matching TRBD1 (5 bases). CDR3 length equals 14 residues. Deletions cut 6 bases from V and 8 bases from J, with 19 bases between. Germline V CDR1 and CDR2: ENHRY, SYGVKD.

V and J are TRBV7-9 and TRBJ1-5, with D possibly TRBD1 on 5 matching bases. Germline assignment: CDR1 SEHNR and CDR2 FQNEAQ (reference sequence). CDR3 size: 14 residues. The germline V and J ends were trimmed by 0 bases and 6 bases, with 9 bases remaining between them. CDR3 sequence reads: CASSLAGGIQPQHF. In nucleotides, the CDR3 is TGTGCCAGCAGCTTAGCGGGGGGGATTCAGCCCCAGCATTTT.

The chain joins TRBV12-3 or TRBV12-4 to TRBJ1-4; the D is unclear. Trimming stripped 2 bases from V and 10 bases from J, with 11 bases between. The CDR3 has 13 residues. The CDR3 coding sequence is TGTGCCAGCAGTTTACGGCGGGGTCTAAAACTGTTTTTT. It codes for CASSLRRGLKLFF.

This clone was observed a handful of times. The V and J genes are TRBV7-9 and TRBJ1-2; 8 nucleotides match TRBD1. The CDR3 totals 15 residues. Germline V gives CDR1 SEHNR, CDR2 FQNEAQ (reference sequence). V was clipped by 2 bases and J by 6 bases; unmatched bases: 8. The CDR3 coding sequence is TGTGCCAGCAGCTTACCTGACAGGGGAGGGGATGGCTACACCTTC. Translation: CASSLPDRGGDGYTF.

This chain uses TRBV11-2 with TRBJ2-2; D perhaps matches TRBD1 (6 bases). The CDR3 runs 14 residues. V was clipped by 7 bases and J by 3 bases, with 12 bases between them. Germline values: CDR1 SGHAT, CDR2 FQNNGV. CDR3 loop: CASTLDSDTGELFF. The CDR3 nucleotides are TGTGCCAGCACCCTGGACAGTGACACCGGGGAGCTGTTTTTT.

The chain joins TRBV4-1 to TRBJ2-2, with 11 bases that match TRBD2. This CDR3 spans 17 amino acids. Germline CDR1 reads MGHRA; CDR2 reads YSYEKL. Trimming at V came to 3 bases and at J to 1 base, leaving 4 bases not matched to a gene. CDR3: CASSHFTSGRNTGELFF. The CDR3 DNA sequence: TGCGCCAGCAGCCATTTCACTAGCGGGAGGAACACCGGGGAGCTGTTTTTT.

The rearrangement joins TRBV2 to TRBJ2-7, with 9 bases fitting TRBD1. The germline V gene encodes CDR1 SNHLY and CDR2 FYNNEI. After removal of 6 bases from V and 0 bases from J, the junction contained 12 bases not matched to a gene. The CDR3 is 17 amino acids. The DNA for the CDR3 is TGTGCCAGCAGGAGAGGCTGGGGACAGGGCCTCTCCTACGAGCAGTACTTC. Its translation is CASRRGWGQGLSYEQYF.

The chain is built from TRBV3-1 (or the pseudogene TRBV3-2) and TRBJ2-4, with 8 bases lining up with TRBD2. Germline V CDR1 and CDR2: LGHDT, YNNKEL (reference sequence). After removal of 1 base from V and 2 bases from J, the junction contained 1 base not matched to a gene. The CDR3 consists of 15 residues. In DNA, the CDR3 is TGTGCCAGCAGCCAAGCGGGAGGGCCCAAAAACATTCAGTACTTC. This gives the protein CASSQAGGPKNIQYF.

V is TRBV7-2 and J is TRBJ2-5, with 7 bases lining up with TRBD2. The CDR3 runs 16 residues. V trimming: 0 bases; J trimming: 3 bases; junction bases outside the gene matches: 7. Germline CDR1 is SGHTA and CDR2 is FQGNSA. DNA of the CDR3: TGTGCCAGCAGCTTAGCGCTTGGAACTAGCGAAGAGACCCAGTACTTC. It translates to CASSLALGTSEETQYF.

The CDR3 sequence is CASSSPSSGNTIYF. CDR3 nucleotide sequence: TGTGCCAGCAGCTCACCCAGCTCTGGAAACACCATATATTTT. V usage is TRBV13 and J usage is TRBJ1-3; D not resolved. The CDR3 covers 14 residues. CDR1 PRHDT and CDR2 FYEKMQ come from the germline V gene (reference sequence). Trimming left V 4 bases short and J 0 bases short, with 7 bases between.

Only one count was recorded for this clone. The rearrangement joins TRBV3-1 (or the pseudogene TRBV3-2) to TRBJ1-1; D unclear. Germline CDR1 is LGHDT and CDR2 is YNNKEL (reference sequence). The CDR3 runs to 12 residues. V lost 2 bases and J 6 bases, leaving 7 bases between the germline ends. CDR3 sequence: CASSQYQSEAFF. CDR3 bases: TGTGCCAGCAGCCAATATCAGTCTGAAGCTTTCTTT.

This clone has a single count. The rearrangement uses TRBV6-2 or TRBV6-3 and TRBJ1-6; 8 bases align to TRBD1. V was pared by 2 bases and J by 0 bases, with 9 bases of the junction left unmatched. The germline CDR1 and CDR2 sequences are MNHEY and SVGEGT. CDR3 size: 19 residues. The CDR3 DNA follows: TGTGCCAGCAGTTACGAGGCAGGGGGCTTGAGCTCCTATAATTCACCCCTCCACTTT. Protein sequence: CASSYEAGGLSSYNSPLHF.

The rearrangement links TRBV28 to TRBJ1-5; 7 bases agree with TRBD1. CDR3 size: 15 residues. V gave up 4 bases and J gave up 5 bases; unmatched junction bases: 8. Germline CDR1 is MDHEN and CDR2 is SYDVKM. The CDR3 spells CASSSATGVDQPQHF. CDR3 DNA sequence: TGTGCCAGCAGTTCCGCAACAGGGGTCGATCAGCCCCAGCATTTT.

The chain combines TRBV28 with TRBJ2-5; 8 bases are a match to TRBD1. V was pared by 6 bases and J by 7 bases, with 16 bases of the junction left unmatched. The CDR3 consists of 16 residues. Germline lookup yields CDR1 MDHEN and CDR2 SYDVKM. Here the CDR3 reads CASRLPRGPSQGTQYF. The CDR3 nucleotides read TGTGCCAGCAGGCTCCCCAGGGGGCCGTCCCAGGGGACCCAGTACTTC.

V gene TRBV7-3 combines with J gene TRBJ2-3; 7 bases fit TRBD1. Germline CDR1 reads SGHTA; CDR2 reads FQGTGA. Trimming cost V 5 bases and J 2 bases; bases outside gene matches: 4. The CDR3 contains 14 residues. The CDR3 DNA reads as TGTGCCAGCAGCCGGGACAGTTCCACAGATACGCAGTATTTT. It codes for CASSRDSSTDTQYF.

The CDR3, as DNA: TGCGCCAGCAGCCAAGATAGCCCAGCGGGAGGGCCGACAGATACGCAGTATTTT. As protein: CASSQDSPAGGPTDTQYF. The chain has TRBV4-3 and TRBJ2-3; TRBD2 matches 10 bases. The V gene end was trimmed by 0 bases and the J gene end by 3 bases; junction bases not matched to a gene: 9. The CDR3 loop spans 18 amino acids. The germline gives CDR1 LGHNA, CDR2 YSLEER.

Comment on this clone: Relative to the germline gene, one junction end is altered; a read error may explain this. CDR3 amino acids: CATRRPTGRYSGSKDTQYF. CDR3 nucleotide sequence: TGTGCCACCAGAAGACCGACAGGACGGTACAGCGGTAGCAAAGATACGCAGTATTTT. The chain joins TRBV15 to TRBJ2-3; D perhaps matches TRBD1 (6 bases). The CDR3 contains 19 residues. Germline V lookup: CDR1 LNHNV, CDR2 YYDKDF (reference sequence).

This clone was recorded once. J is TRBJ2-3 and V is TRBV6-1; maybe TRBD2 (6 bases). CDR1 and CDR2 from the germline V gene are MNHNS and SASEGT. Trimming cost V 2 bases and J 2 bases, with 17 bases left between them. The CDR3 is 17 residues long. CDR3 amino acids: CASSEYFGGGNTDTQYF. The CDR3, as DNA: TGTGCCAGCAGTGAATATTTTGGAGGCGGGAACACAGATACGCAGTATTTT.

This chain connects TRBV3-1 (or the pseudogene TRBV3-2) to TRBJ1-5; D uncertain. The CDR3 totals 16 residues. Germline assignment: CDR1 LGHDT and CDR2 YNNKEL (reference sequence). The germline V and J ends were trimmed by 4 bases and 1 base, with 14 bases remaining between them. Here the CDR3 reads CASSPYTAGSNQPQHF. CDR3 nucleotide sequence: TGTGCCAGCAGCCCATACACAGCGGGGAGCAATCAGCCCCAGCATTTT.

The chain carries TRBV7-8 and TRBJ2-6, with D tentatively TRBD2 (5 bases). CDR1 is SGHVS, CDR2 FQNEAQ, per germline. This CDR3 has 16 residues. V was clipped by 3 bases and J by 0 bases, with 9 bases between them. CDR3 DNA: TGTGCCAGCAGCTTTCCAGAGGGCTCTGGGGCCAACGTCCTGACTTTC. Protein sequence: CASSFPEGSGANVLTF.

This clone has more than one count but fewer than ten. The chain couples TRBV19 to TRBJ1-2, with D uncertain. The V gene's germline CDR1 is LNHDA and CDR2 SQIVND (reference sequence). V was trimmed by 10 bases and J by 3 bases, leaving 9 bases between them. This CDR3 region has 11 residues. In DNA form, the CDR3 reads TGTGCCACCAACAACGACTATGGCTACACCTTC. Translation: CATNNDYGYTF.

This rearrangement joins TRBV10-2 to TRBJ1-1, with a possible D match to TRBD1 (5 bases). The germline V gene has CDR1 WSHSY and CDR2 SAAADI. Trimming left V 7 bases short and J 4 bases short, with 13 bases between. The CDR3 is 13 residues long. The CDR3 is CASTAGGGTEAFF. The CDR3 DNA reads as TGCGCCAGCACGGCGGGGGGTGGCACTGAAGCTTTCTTT.

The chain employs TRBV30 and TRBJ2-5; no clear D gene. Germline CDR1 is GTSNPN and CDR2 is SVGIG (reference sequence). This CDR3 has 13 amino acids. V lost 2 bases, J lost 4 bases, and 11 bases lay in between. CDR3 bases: TGTGCCTGGAGTATTACAACCCCAGAGACCCAGTACTTC. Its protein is CAWSITTPETQYF.

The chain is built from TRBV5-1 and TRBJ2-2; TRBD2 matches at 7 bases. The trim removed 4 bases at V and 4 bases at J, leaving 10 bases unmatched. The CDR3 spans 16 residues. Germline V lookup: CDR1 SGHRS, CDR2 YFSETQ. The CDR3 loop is CASSKGLVGATGELFF. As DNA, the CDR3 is TGCGCCAGCAGCAAAGGACTAGTCGGAGCCACCGGGGAGCTGTTTTTT.